This T cell receptor (beta chain) stems from a study of blood T cells in healthy people across ages. Regarding the study as a whole: Naive and antigen-experienced cells could not be conclusively compared, given unsorted PBMCs.

Then a second PCR, running roughly 7 to 11 cycles, was carried out with a sample-barcoded 5' primer and a J-beta primer mix. Each CDR3 protein gets one entry after TCRdb re-called the 5' RACE reads with MiXCR. The sample has about 1.5 million distinct CDR3 sequences, approximately 43% seen once. The trim removed 3 bases at V and 7 bases at J, leaving 5 bases unmatched. Per germline, CDR1 SGHRS and CDR2 YFSETQ. This CDR3 contains 14 residues. A word on this clonotype: Antigen: not known.

The V gene is TRBV5-1, the J gene TRBJ2-3, with 10 bases matching TRBD1. Sample: blood. This TCR was sampled from a woman younger than 35 in good health. The CDR3, as DNA: TGCGCCAGCAGCTGGGGGACAGGGGTTAATACGCAGTATTTT. It is translated as CASSWGTGVNTQYF.